The present TCR beta chain was sequenced within a study of blood T cell repertoires in COVID-19. About the research overall: Whether acute or convalescent, the COVID-19 samples came from the United States, Italy and Spain. T cells, B-cell-depleted T cells, or PBMCs supplied cDNA or gDNA.

As processed by the authors: Using reference gene primer amplification, nucleated cell counts were estimated. Libraries were prepared by immunoSEQ multiplex PCR; TCRdb keeps only in-frame clonotypes and omits some of them. The V and J calls and clone size were taken over from that table, and D and trimming were inferred from the DNA. The sample has some 140,000 clones, roughly 82% seen once. Per the germline V gene, CDR1 is SGDLS and CDR2 is YYNGEE. Trimming took 7 bases from V and 0 from J, leaving 10 bases between them. The CDR3 totals 14 residues. The sample taken for sequencing was peripheral blood. The origin of this receptor is a man older than 75 with acute or convalescent COVID-19. The chain is built from TRBV9 and TRBJ2-2; D remains unclear. Here the CDR3 reads CASEAHSNTGELFF. The CDR3 DNA reads TGTGCCAGCGAAGCCCACTCGAACACCGGGGAGCTGTTTTTT.